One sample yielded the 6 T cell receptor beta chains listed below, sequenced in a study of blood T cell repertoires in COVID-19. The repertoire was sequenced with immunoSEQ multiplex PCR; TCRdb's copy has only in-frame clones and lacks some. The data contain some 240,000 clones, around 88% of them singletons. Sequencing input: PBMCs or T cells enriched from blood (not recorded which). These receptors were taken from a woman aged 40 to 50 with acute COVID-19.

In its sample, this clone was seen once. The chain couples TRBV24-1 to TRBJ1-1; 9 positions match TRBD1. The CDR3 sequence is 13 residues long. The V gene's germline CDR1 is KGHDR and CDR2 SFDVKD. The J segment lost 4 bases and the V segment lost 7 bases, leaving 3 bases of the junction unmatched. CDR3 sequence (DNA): TGTGCCACCAGACAGGGGGCCGGCACTGAAGCTTTCTTT. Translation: CATRQGAGTEAFF.

CDR3: CASSQWGQVGNQETQYF. In DNA, the CDR3 is TGTGCCAGCAGCCAATGGGGACAGGTGGGCAACCAAGAGACCCAGTACTTC. The rearrangement links TRBV3-1 (or the pseudogene TRBV3-2) to TRBJ2-5; TRBD1 matches at 8 bases. Germline V gene lookup returns CDR1 LGHDT and CDR2 YNNKEL (reference sequence). The CDR3 contains 17 residues. V lost 2 bases and J lost 0; bases outside the gene matches: 8.

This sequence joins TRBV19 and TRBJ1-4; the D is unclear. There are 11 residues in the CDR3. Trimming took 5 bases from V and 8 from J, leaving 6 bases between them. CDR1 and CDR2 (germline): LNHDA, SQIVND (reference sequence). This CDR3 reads CASSAWEKLFF. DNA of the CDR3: TGTGCCAGTAGTGCGTGGGAAAAACTGTTTTTT.

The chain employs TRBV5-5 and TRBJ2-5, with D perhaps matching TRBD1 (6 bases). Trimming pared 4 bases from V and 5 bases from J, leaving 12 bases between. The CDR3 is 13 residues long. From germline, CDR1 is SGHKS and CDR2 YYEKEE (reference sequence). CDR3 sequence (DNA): TGTGCCAGCAGCCAAGACAGGATGGAGACCCAGTACTTC. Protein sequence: CASSQDRMETQYF. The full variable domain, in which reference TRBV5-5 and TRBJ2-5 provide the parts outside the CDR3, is DAGVTQSPTHLIKTRGQQVTLRCSPISGHKSVSWYQQVLGQGPQFIFQYYEKEERGRGNFPDRFSARQFPNYSSELNVNALLLGDSALYLCASSQDRMETQYFGPGTRLLVL.

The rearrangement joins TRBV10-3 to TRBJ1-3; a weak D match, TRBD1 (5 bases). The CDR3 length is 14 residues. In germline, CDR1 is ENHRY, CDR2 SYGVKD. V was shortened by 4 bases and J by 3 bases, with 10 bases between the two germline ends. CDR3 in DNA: TGTGCCATCAGTGCAGGGTTGCGTGGAAACACCATATATTTT. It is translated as CAISAGLRGNTIYF.

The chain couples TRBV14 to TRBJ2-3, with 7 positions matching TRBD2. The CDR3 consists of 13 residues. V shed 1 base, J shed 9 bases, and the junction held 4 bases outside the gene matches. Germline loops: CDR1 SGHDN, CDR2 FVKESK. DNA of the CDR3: TGTGCCAGCAGCCAAGTGGGAGGGTTGACGCAGTATTTT. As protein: CASSQVGGLTQYF.